What follows is one TCR beta chain and its context. What it recognizes is unknown. This sample is drawn from a study of cytomegalovirus exposure and HLA in healthy donors. CDR3 size: 13 residues. Trimming took 5 bases from V and 4 from J, leaving 14 bases between them. The germline V gene encodes CDR1 SQVTM and CDR2 ANQGSEA. General observations from the study: Donors belonging to an Asian-associated ancestry cluster reportedly showed fewer N-insertions in productive TCRs than the 666-donor mean, according to what a later analysis found. While the bulk of TCR sequences proved rare, some public TCRs turned up in many donors. Later analysis suggested most CMV-associated TCR beta chains were HLA-restricted.

It was with 60 Vbeta and 13 Jbeta primers that the PCR ran. The authors' processing: Later, tens of millions of unique TCR beta chains were counted in an analysis, and some 11 million of them were shared. The protocol was immunoSEQ multiplex PCR, while the TCRdb copy is restricted to in-frame clones and leaves out a portion. V, J and clone size derive from that table, while D and trimming were established from the DNA sequence. The sample has under 250,000 clones; roughly 85% are singletons. Material: PBMCs. The J gene is TRBJ2-5, the V gene TRBV29-1, with a tentative D call TRBD2 (6 bases). This TCR was recovered from a girl between 2 and 10 years old in good health and CMV-seronegative. The CDR3 spells CSVREARGETQYF. DNA for the CDR3: TGCAGCGTTAGGGAGGCGCGGGGAGAGACCCAGTACTTC.